The 14 T cell receptor beta chains in this list originate from one sample, sequenced in a study of blood T cell repertoires in COVID-19. Sequencing was performed with immunoSEQ multiplex PCR; in TCRdb, only in-frame clones are kept and a portion is missing. The sample holds nearly 110,000 clones; approximately 80% are singletons and the top ten take 4% to 5.5%. Sequences were obtained from peripheral blood. These receptors were collected from a man aged 65 to 79 with acute or convalescent COVID-19.

This clone was recorded once. The gene calls are TRBV29-1 and TRBJ1-1; D gene ambiguous. The CDR3 spans 15 residues. Germline assignment: CDR1 SQVTM and CDR2 ANQGSEA. The germline V and J ends were trimmed by 6 bases and 2 bases, with 19 bases remaining between them. The CDR3 coding sequence is TGCAGCGTCAAGCCTCCGGGTACCCACAACACTGAAGCTTTCTTT. As protein: CSVKPPGTHNTEAFF.

The V call is TRBV6-6, the J call TRBJ1-3; D is undetermined. Germline V gives CDR1 MNHNY, CDR2 SVGAGI (reference sequence). This CDR3 comprises 13 residues. Between the trimmed V and J ends, which lost 9 bases and 0 bases, there was a span of 9 bases. The CDR3 region is CASREASGNTIYF. The CDR3 coding sequence is TGTGCCAGTAGGGAGGCCTCTGGAAACACCATATATTTT.

This clone was seen a handful of times. The chain recombines TRBV18 with TRBJ2-3; D ambiguous. V lost 2 bases to trimming and J lost 2 bases, with 17 bases between them. Germline V lookup: CDR1 KGHSH, CDR2 LQKENI. The length of the CDR3 is 17 residues. CDR3 residues: CASSPSWPTDTTDTQYF. CDR3 bases: TGTGCCAGCTCACCAAGCTGGCCCACAGACACCACAGATACGCAGTATTTT.

V and J are TRBV5-6 and TRBJ2-1; TRBD2 matches at 13 bases. Per the germline V gene, CDR1 is SGHDT and CDR2 is YYEEEE. The trim removed 3 bases at V and 4 bases at J, leaving 4 bases unmatched. CDR3 length: 16 residues. CDR3: CASSSLAGGTYNEQFF. The CDR3 nucleotides read TGTGCCAGCAGCTCACTAGCGGGGGGGACATACAATGAGCAGTTCTTC.

This clone came up once. This chain connects TRBV18 to TRBJ1-4; D unclear. V gave up 0 bases and J gave up 7 bases, with 9 bases separating them. Germline V lookup: CDR1 KGHSH, CDR2 LQKENI. This CDR3 region has 14 residues. The CDR3 protein is CASSPPEVGEKLFF. The DNA of the CDR3 is TGTGCCAGCTCACCACCGGAGGTGGGTGAAAAACTGTTTTTT. The complete variable domain, with remaining parts taken from reference TRBV18 and TRBJ1-4, reads NAGVMQNPRHLVRRRGQEARLRCSPMKGHSHVYWYRQLPEEGLKFMVYLQKENIIDESGMPKERFSAEFPKEGPSILRIQQVVRGDSAAYFCASSPPEVGEKLFFGSGTQLSVL.

The chain employs TRBV6-5 and TRBJ2-5; 7 nucleotides line up with TRBD1. V dropped 8 bases and J dropped 5; count of bases not matched to a gene: 11. Germline CDR1 is MNHEY and CDR2 is SVGAGI. The CDR3 contains 14 residues. CDR3 nucleotides: TGTGCCAGCCTACCAAACAGGGGCGGGGAGACCCAGTACTTC. It codes for CASLPNRGGETQYF.

This clone has only one observation. V is TRBV27 and J is TRBJ1-2; perhaps TRBD1 as D (5 bases). This CDR3 has 14 residues. The ends were cut back, 8 bases at V and 8 bases at J, with 21 bases in the middle. Germline-derived CDR1 and CDR2 are MNHEY and SMNVEV (reference sequence). This CDR3 is CASGLIDSLRGYTF. The CDR3 DNA is TGTGCCAGCGGACTAATAGACAGCTTGCGGGGCTACACCTTC.

This clone was seen a handful of times. This chain joins TRBV11-2 and TRBJ1-2; D is undetermined. Looked up from germline, CDR1 is SGHAT and CDR2 is FQNNGV. V was trimmed by 0 bases and J by 1 base, leaving 3 bases between them. The CDR3 length is 13 residues. The CDR3 is CASSLDYNYGYTF. The DNA for the CDR3 is TGTGCCAGCAGCTTAGATTATAACTATGGCTACACCTTC.

CDR3 sequence reads: CASSADGTGNSNQPQHF. Here the CDR3 DNA reads TGTGCCAGCAGCGCCGACGGGACAGGTAATAGCAATCAGCCCCAGCATTTT. The chain couples TRBV9 to TRBJ1-5; the match to TRBD1 covers 8 bases. Unmatched junction bases numbered 8, after V lost 3 bases and J lost 0 bases. Per germline, CDR1 SGDLS and CDR2 YYNGEE. This CDR3 region has 17 residues.

V gene TRBV3-1 (or the pseudogene TRBV3-2) combines with J gene TRBJ1-2; 11 nucleotides align to TRBD1. J gave up 7 bases and V 4 bases, and 5 bases lay outside the gene matches. CDR1 is LGHDT and CDR2 is YNNKEL in the germline V gene (reference sequence). The CDR3 length is 14 residues. In DNA form, the CDR3 reads TGTGCCAGCAGCCTTGGAGGGACAGGGGGTGGCTACACCTTC. This gives the protein CASSLGGTGGGYTF.

This rearrangement joins TRBV11-2 to TRBJ1-3; perhaps TRBD1 as D (6 bases). Germline loops: CDR1 SGHAT, CDR2 FQNNGV. The CDR3 covers 16 residues. Trimming shortened V by 4 bases and J by 2 bases, and 15 bases separated the two germline ends. CDR3 sequence: CASSSTGYPTGNTIYF. As DNA, the CDR3 is TGTGCCAGCAGCTCTACAGGGTATCCTACTGGAAACACCATATATTTT.

This clone has only a few counts. The J gene is TRBJ2-2, the V gene TRBV5-1; 8 nucleotides align to TRBD2. The CDR3 totals 15 residues. Losses at the gene ends were 3 bases for V and 2 bases for J; bases not matched to a gene: 3. CDR1 is SGHRS, CDR2 YFSETQ, per germline. This CDR3 reads CASSYGGANTGELFF. CDR3 nucleotides: TGCGCCAGCAGCTACGGGGGGGCTAACACCGGGGAGCTGTTTTTT.

This clone occurred many times. V gene TRBV6-5 combines with J gene TRBJ2-3; D is unclear. Germline V gene sequence: CDR1 MNHEY, CDR2 SVGAGI. The CDR3 has 16 residues. V lost 3 bases, J lost 0 bases, and 13 bases lay in between. The DNA of the CDR3 is TGTGCCAGCAGTTATGCTTTCACGGAGAGCACAGATACGCAGTATTTT. Residues: CASSYAFTESTDTQYF.

The V gene is TRBV1, the J gene TRBJ1-2; the table's TRBD1 call for D was not verified on the DNA. TRBV1 is termed a pseudogene. CDR3 length equals 15 residues. CDR3 nucleotides: TGCACCAGCAGCCAAGTGGGCAGGGTCTCCTATGGCTACACCTTC. Translating gives CTSSQVGRVSYGYTF.